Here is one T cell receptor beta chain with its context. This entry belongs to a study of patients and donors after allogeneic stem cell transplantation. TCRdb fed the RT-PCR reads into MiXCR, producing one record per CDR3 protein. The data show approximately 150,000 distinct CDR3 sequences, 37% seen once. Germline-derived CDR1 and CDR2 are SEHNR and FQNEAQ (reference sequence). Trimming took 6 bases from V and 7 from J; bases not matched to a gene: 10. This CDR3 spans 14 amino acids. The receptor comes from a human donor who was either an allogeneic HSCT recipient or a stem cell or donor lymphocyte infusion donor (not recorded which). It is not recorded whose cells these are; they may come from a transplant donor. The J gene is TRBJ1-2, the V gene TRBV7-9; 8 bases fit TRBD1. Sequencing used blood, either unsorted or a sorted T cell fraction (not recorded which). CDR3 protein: CASSLAQGARGYTF. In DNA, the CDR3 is TGTGCCAGCAGTCTCGCCCAGGGGGCGCGTGGCTACACCTTC. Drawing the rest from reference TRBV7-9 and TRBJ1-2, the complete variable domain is DTGVSQNPRHKITKRGQNVTFRCDPISEHNRLYWYRQTLGQGPEFLTYFQNEAQLEKSRLLSDRFSAERPKGSFSTLEIQRTEQGDSAMYLCASSLAQGARGYTFGSGTRLTVV.